The 7 T cell receptor beta chains in this list originate from one sample, sequenced in a study of CD8+ T cells in alopecia areata. RNA was isolated and reverse transcribed to cDNA, the sequencing template. Clones were read by immunoSEQ multiplex PCR, and TCRdb kept only the in-frame ones, dropping some. The data hold some 58,000 clones, with approximately 44% observed a single time. The treatment here: oral pan-JAK inhibitor, 5-10 mg twice daily. Sample: CD8+ T cells sorted from blood, taken at approximately week 36, from a patient treated with tofacitinib. The origin of the receptors is a human donor with alopecia areata.

In its sample, this clone was seen a few times. The chain combines TRBV19 with TRBJ1-1; D gene uncertain. The CDR3 runs to 12 residues. Trimming took 9 bases from V and 0 from J, leaving 8 bases between them. Germline loops: CDR1 LNHDA, CDR2 SQIVND (reference sequence). The CDR3 sequence is CASSDLNTEAFF. CDR3 DNA sequence: TGTGCCAGCTCGGATTTGAACACTGAAGCTTTCTTT.

This clone was observed a few times. J is TRBJ2-7 and V is TRBV4-1; TRBD2 is a possible D gene (5 bases). This CDR3 is 16 amino acids long. V lost 1 base and J 0 bases, leaving 13 bases between the germline ends. Germline V gene data show CDR1 as MGHRA and CDR2 as YSYEKL. Written as DNA, the CDR3 is TGCGCCAGCAGCCAAGGACGGGGATCCCGCTCCTACGAGCAGTACTTC. It specifies CASSQGRGSRSYEQYF.

V and J are TRBV29-1 and TRBJ2-1; D is possibly TRBD1 (6 bases). The V gene lost 7 bases and the J gene lost 9 bases, with 19 bases spanning the gap. The germline CDR1 and CDR2 sequences are SQVTM and ANQGSEA. This CDR3 has 13 amino acids. The CDR3 region has the DNA TGCAGCGGCCAGGAGACAGGTTTCGGTGAGCAGTTCTTC. It yields the protein CSGQETGFGEQFF.

This clone was seen more than once but under ten times. The CDR3, as DNA: TGTGCCAGCAGCAGTGGTGGCAATTACTACGAGCAGTACTTC. Protein sequence: CASSSGGNYYEQYF. This chain uses TRBV7-9 with TRBJ2-7; D not resolved. With 5 bases removed from V and 3 bases from J, the gap between germline ends came to 14 bases. Per the germline V gene, CDR1 is SEHNR and CDR2 is FQNEAQ (reference sequence). The CDR3 has 14 residues. Combining the CDR3 with reference TRBV7-9 and TRBJ2-7 gives the whole variable domain DTGVSQNPRHKITKRGQNVTFRCDPISEHNRLYWYRQTLGQGPEFLTYFQNEAQLEKSRLLSDRFSAERPKGSFSTLEIQRTEQGDSAMYLCASSSGGNYYEQYFGPGTRLTVT.

The chain links TRBV6-5 to TRBJ1-1; no definite D call. This CDR3 has 14 residues. Germline CDR1 MNHEY, CDR2 SVGAGI. The V and J ends lost 5 bases and 4 bases respectively, with 14 bases between them. In DNA form, the CDR3 reads TGTGCCAGCAGTCTACAGTTGTCGGGCACTGAAGCTTTCTTT. Translation gives CASSLQLSGTEAFF.

V usage is TRBV28 and J usage is TRBJ1-1; no definite D call. Deletions cut 5 bases from V and 4 bases from J, with 5 bases between. This CDR3 is 11 amino acids long. Germline V CDR1 and CDR2: MDHEN, SYDVKM. CDR3 in DNA: TGTGCCAGCAGTCCCAGCACTGAAGCTTTCTTT. It encodes CASSPSTEAFF.

This chain's CDR3 is CASSPGRDSDQPQHF. DNA for the CDR3: TGTGCCAGCTCACCGGGCAGGGATTCCGATCAGCCCCAGCATTTT. This chain uses TRBV18 with TRBJ1-5; maybe TRBD1 (5 bases). The V gene lost 3 bases and the J gene lost 5 bases, with 14 bases spanning the gap. Germline V gene sequence: CDR1 KGHSH, CDR2 LQKENI. This CDR3 region has 15 residues.